This record looks at one TCR beta chain sequence and its context. The antigen remains unidentified. These data belong to a study of cytomegalovirus exposure and HLA in healthy donors. Study-wide findings and caveats: Prior analysis indicated that the majority of TCR beta V segments exhibited productivity approximately 90% or approximately 30% of the time.

Trimming at V came to 2 bases and at J to 4 bases, leaving 4 bases not matched to a gene. The CDR3 spans 16 residues. CDR1 and CDR2 (germline): SGHRS, YFSETQ. The primer mix had 60 Vbeta and 13 Jbeta primers. Using immunoSEQ multiplex PCR, the repertoire was profiled, and TCRdb retains in-frame clones only, with some absent. The repertoire includes about 160,000 clones, around 90% of them detected once, and about 0.85% sits in the top ten. The sequencing sample was made of PBMCs. J is TRBJ1-6 and V is TRBV5-1, with 9 nucleotides matching TRBD1. This receptor was identified in a woman in her twenties or thirties in good health and CMV-seronegative. In nucleotides, the CDR3 is TGCGCCAGCAGCTTAGGACAGGGGTCGTATAATTCACCCCTCCACTTT. Amino acid sequence: CASSLGQGSYNSPLHF.